This TCR beta chain was captured by sequencing in a study of Graves' ophthalmopathy and Graves' hyperthyroidism. RNA served as the template for amplifying TCR beta CDR3 regions. HTBI-primed first-round RT-PCR preceded second-round multiplex PCR. TCRdb re-derived calls from the multiplex PCR reads in MiXCR, one entry per CDR3 protein. The sample lists under 350,000 distinct CDR3 sequences; 17% were seen once. V was pared by 2 bases and J by 5 bases, with 15 bases between. Looked up from germline, CDR1 is GTSNPN and CDR2 is SVGIG (reference sequence). There are 14 residues in the CDR3. This clonotype was observed many times. What it binds is not known. Whole-study findings and limits: In separating ophthalmopathy from stable hyperthyroidism, a 13-signature model achieved 87.88% sensitivity and 65% to 84% specificity.

What was sequenced was peripheral blood. The TCR sequence derives from an adult man with Graves' ophthalmopathy. The V gene is TRBV30, the J gene TRBJ1-1; TRBD1 might be the D (5 bases). In nucleotides, the CDR3 is TGTGCCTGGAGTCCCCGGGGGGGTTTGACTGAAGCTTTCTTT. Encoded protein: CAWSPRGGLTEAFF.